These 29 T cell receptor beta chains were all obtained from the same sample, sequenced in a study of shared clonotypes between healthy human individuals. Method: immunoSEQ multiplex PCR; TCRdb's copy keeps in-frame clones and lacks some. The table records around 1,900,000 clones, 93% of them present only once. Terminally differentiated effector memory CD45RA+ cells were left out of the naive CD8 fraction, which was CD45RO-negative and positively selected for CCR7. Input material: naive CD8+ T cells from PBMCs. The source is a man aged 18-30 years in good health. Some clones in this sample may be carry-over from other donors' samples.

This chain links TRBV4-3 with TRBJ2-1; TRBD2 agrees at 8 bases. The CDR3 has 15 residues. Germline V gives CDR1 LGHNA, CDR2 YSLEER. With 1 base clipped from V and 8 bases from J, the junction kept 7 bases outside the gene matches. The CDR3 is CASSQGATSADEQFF. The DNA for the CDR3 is TGCGCCAGCAGCCAAGGCGCGACTAGCGCTGATGAGCAGTTCTTC.

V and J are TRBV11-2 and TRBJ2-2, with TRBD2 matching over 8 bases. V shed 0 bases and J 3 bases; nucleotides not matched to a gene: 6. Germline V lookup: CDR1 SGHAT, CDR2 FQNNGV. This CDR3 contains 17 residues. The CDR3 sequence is CASSLESGGPYTGELFF. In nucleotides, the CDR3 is TGTGCCAGCAGCTTAGAGTCGGGAGGGCCGTACACCGGGGAGCTGTTTTTT.

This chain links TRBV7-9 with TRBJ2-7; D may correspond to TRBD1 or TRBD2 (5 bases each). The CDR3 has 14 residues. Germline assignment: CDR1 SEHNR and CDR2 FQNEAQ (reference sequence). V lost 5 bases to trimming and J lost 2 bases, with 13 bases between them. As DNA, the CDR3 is TGTGCCAGCAGCCCCGGGGCTAGCCCCTACGAGCAGTACTTC. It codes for CASSPGASPYEQYF.

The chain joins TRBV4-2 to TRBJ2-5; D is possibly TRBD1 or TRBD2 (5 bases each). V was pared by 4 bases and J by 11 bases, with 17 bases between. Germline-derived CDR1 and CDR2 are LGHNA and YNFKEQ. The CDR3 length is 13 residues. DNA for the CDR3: TGTGCCAGCAGCCCCCTAGACCCCAGGGAGCAGTACTTC. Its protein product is CASSPLDPREQYF.

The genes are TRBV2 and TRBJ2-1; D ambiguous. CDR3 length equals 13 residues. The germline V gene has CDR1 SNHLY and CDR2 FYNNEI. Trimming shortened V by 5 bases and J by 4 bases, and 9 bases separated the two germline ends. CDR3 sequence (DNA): TGTGCCAGCAGTCAACTATTTTACAATGAGCAGTTCTTC. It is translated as CASSQLFYNEQFF. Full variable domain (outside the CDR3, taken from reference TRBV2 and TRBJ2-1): EPEVTQTPSHQVTQMGQEVILRCVPISNHLYFYWYRQILGQKVEFLVSFYNNEISEKSEIFDDQFSVERPDGSNFTLKIRSTKLEDSAMYFCASSQLFYNEQFFGPGTRLTVL.

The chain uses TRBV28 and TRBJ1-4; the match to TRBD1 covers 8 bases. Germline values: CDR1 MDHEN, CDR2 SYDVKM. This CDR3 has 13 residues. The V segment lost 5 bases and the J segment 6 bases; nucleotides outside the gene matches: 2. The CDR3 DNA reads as TGTGCCAGCAGTGTGACAGGGGATGAAAAACTGTTTTTT. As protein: CASSVTGDEKLFF.

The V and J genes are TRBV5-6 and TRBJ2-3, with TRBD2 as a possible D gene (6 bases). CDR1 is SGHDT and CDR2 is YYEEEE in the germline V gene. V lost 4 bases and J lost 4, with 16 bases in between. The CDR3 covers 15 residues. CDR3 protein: CASSKEGGLADTQYF. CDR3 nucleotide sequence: TGTGCCAGCAGCAAGGAGGGCGGGTTGGCAGATACGCAGTATTTT.

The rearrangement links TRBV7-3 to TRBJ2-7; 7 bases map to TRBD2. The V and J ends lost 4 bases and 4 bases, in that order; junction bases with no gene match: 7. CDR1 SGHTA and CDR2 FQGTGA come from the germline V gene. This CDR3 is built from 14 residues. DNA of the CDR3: TGTGCCAGCAGCTCACAAAGCGGGATGTACGAGCAGTACTTC. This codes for CASSSQSGMYEQYF. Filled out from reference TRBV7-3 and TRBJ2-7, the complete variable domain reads GAGVSQTPSNKVTEKGKYVELRCDPISGHTALYWYRQSLGQGPEFLIYFQGTGAADDSGLPNDRFFAVRPEGSVSTLKIQRTERGDSAVYLCASSSQSGMYEQYFGPGTRLTVT.

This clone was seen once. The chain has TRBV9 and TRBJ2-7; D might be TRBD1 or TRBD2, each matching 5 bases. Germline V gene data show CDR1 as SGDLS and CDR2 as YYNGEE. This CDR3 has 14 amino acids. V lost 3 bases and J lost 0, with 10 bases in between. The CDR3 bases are TGTGCCAGCAGCGCCGGGGCCTACTCCTACGAGCAGTACTTC. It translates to CASSAGAYSYEQYF.

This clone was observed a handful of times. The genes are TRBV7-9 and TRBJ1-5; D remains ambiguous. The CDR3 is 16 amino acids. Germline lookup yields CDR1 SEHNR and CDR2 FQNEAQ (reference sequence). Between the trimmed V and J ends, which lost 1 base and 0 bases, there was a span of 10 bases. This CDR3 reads CASSLGTSYSNQPQHF. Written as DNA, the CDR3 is TGTGCCAGCAGCTTAGGAACATCCTATAGCAATCAGCCCCAGCATTTT. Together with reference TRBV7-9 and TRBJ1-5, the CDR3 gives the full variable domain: DTGVSQNPRHKITKRGQNVTFRCDPISEHNRLYWYRQTLGQGPEFLTYFQNEAQLEKSRLLSDRFSAERPKGSFSTLEIQRTEQGDSAMYLCASSLGTSYSNQPQHFGDGTRLSIL.

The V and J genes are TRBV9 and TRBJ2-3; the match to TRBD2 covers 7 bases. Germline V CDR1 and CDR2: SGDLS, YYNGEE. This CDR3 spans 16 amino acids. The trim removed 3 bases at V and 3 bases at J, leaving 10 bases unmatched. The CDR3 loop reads CASSAVAGGLTDTQYF. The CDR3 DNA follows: TGTGCCAGCAGCGCCGTGGCCGGGGGGTTGACAGATACGCAGTATTTT.

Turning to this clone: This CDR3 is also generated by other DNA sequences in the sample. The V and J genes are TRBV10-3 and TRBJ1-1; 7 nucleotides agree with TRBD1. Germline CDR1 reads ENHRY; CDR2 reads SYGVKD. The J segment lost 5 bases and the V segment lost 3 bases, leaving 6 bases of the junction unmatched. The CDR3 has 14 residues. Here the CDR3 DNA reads TGTGCCATCAGTGATCCGACAGGGCGGACTGAAGCTTTCTTT. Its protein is CAISDPTGRTEAFF.

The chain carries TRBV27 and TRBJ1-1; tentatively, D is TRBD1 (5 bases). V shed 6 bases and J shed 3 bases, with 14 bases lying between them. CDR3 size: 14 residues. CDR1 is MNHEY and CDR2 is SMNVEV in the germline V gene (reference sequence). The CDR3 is CASSLRGGDTEAFF. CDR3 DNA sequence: TGTGCCAGCAGCCTACGGGGGGGTGACACTGAAGCTTTCTTT.

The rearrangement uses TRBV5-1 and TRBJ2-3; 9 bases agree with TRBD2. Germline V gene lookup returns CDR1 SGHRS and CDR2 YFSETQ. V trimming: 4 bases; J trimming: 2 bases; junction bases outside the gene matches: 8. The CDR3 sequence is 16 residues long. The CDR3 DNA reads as TGCGCCAGCAGCGGAACCCTAGCGGGACTCACAGATACGCAGTATTTT. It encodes CASSGTLAGLTDTQYF.

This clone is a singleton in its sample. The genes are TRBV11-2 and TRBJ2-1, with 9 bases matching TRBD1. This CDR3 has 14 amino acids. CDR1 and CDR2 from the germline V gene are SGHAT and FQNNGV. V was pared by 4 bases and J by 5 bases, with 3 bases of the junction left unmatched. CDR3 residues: CASSWTGADNEQFF. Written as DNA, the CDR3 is TGTGCCAGCAGCTGGACAGGGGCTGACAATGAGCAGTTCTTC.

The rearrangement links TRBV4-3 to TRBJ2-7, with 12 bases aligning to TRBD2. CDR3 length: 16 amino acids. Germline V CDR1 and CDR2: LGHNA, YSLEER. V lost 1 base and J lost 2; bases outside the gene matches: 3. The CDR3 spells CASSQGLAGAAYEQYF. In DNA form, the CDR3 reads TGCGCCAGCAGCCAAGGACTAGCGGGAGCCGCCTACGAGCAGTACTTC.

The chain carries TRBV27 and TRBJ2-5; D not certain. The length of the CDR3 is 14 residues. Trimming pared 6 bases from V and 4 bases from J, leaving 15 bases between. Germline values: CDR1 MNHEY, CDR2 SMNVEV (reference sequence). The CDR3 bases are TGTGCCAGCAGCACCCGGGTTCGGGCAGAGACCCAGTACTTC. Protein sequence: CASSTRVRAETQYF.

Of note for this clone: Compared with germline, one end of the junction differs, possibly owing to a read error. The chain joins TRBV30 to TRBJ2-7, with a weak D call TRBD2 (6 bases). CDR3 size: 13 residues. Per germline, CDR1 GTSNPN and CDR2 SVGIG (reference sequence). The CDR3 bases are TGTGCCTGGAGTGTAGCGGGCTCCTACGGGCAGTACTTC. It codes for CAWSVAGSYGQYF. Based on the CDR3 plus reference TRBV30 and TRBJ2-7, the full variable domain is SQTIHQWPATLVQPVGSPLSLECTVEGTSNPNLYWYRQAAGRGLQLLFYSVGIGQISSEVPQNLSASRPQDRQFILSSKKLLLSDSGFYLCAWSVAGSYGQYFGPGTRLTVT.

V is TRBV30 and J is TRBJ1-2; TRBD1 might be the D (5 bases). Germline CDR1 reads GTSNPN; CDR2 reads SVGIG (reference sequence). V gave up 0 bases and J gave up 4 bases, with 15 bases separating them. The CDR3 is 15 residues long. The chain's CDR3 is CAWSVREGASYGYTF. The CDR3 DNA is TGTGCCTGGAGTGTACGGGAAGGGGCGTCCTATGGCTACACCTTC.

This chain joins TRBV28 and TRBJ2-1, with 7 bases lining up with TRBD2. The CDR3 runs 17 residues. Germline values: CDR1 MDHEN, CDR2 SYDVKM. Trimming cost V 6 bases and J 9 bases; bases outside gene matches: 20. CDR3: CASSRGLDPYLRLEQFF. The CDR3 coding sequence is TGTGCCAGCAGCCGTGGACTAGACCCCTACCTCCGGCTTGAGCAGTTCTTC.

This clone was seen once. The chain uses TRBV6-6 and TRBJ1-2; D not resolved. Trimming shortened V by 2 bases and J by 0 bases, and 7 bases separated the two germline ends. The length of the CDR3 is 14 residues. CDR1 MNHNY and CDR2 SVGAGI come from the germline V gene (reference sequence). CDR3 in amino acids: CASSYHPTNYGYTF. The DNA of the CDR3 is TGTGCCAGCAGTTACCACCCGACTAACTATGGCTACACCTTC.

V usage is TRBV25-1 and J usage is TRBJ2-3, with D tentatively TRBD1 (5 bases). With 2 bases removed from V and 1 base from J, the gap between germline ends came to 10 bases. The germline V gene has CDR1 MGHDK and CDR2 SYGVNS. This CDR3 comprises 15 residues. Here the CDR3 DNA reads TGTGCCAGCAGTGAACGTCTAGGGGGCACAGATACGCAGTATTTT. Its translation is CASSERLGGTDTQYF.

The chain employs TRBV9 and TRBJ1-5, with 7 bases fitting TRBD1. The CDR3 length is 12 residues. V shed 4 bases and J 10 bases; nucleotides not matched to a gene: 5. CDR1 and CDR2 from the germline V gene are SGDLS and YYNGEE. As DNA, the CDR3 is TGTGCCAGCAGCTCAGGGGGGGAACCCCAGCATTTT. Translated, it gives CASSSGGEPQHF.

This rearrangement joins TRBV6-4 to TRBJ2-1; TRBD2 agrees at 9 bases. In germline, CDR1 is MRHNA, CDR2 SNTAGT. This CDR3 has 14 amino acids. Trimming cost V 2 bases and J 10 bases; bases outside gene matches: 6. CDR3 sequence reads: CASSDLGTSPEQFF. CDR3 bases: TGTGCCAGCAGTGACCTGGGGACTAGCCCCGAGCAGTTCTTC.

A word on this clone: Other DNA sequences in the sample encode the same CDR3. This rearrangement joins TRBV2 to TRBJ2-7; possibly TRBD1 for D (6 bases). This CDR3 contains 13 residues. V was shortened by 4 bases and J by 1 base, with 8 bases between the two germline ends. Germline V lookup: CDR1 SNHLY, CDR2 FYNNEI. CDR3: CASSGDTSYEQYF. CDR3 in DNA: TGTGCCAGCAGTGGGGACACTTCCTACGAGCAGTACTTC.

The DNA for the CDR3 is TGCAGCGTATACCTAGACTACGAGCAGTACTTC. It specifies CSVYLDYEQYF. V usage is TRBV29-1 and J usage is TRBJ2-7; no firm D call. Germline CDR1 SQVTM, CDR2 ANQGSEA. CDR3 length equals 11 residues. V gave up 6 bases and J gave up 3 bases, with 9 bases separating them.

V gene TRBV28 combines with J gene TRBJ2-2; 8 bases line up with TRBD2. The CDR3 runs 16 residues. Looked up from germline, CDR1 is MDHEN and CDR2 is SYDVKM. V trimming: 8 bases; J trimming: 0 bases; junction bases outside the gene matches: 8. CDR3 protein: CASLSSGSANTGELFF. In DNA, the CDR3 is TGTGCCAGCTTATCCAGCGGGAGCGCGAACACCGGGGAGCTGTTTTTT.

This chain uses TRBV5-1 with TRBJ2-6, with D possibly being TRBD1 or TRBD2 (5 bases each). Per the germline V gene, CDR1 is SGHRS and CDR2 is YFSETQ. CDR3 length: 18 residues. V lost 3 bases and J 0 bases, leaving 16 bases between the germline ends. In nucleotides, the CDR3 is TGCGCCAGCAGCTGGAAAGAGGGACGGATCTCTGGGGCCAACGTCCTGACTTTC. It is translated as CASSWKEGRISGANVLTF.

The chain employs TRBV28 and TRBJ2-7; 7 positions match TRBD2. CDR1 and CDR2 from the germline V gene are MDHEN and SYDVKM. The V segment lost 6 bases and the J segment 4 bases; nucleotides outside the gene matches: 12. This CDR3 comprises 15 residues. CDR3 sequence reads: CASSRSGEINYEQYF. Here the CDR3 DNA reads TGTGCCAGCAGCCGAAGCGGGGAGATAAATTACGAGCAGTACTTC.